Listed below are T cell receptor beta chains from one sample, sequenced in a study of blood T cell repertoires in COVID-19. Clones were sequenced by immunoSEQ multiplex PCR, and TCRdb holds only the in-frame ones, with some missing. The sample comprises about 140,000 clones, 70% to 90% of which are singletons, and 1.5% to 2% rests with the top ten. Sequenced input: peripheral blood. Receptor source: a man aged 65 to 85 with acute or convalescent COVID-19. Each CDR3 is given with its conserved first and last residue. The D gene is left open where the match is weak. For some rows the clone size is stated as once, few or many, or as a class when expanded; others skip it.

CASKETQGFTGELFF TGTGCCAGCAAAGAAACACAGGGGTTCACCGGGGAGCTGTTTTTT TRBJ2-2 TRBD1 15 . TRBV19
CASSPWTSGYNEQFF TGTGCCAGCAGCCCCTGGACTAGCGGTTACAATGAGCAGTTCTTC TRBJ2-1 TRBD2 15 . TRBV7-2
CASRLWGPQPQHF TGTGCCTCGAGGCTGTGGGGGCCTCAGCCCCAGCATTTT TRBJ1-5 . 13 . TRBV28
CASSASGETEAFF TGTGCCAGCAGCGCTTCAGGGGAGACTGAAGCTTTCTTT TRBJ1-1 . 13 . TRBV5-6
CASSQASVNYGYTF TGTGCCAGCAGCCAAGCTTCAGTTAACTATGGCTACACCTTC TRBJ1-2 . 14 . TRBV3-1/TRBV3-2
CATSGGEVNSPLHF TGTGCCACCAGTGGAGGGGAGGTTAATTCACCCCTCCACTTT TRBJ1-6 . 14 . TRBV24-1
CASSPPTVNYGYTF TGTGCCAGCTCACCACCGACAGTTAACTATGGCTACACCTTC TRBJ1-2 . 14 once TRBV18
CAISVTGDSYEQYF TGTGCCATCAGTGTCACAGGGGACTCCTACGAGCAGTACTTC TRBJ2-7 TRBD1 14 . TRBV10-3
CASRRGDRQETQYF TGTGCCAGCAGACGCGGGGACAGACAAGAGACCCAGTACTTC TRBJ2-5 . 14 . TRBV6-5
CASSWGPKGGNSNQPQHF TGTGCCAGCAGCTGGGGACCAAAGGGGGGGAATAGCAATCAGCCCCAGCATTTT TRBJ1-5 . 18 once TRBV11-2
CASRHRQYTEAFF TGTGCAAGTCGCCACCGACAGTACACTGAAGCTTTCTTT TRBJ1-1 . 13 . TRBV12-2
CASSEQGLRFYGYTF TGTGCCAGCAGTGAACAGGGGCTCCGATTCTATGGCTACACCTTC TRBJ1-2 . 15 . TRBV6-1
CASSLEGRRTGQPQHF TGTGCCAGCAGCTTGGAGGGGAGGAGAACTGGGCAGCCCCAGCATTTT TRBJ1-5 . 16 . TRBV5-8
CASSTTSGVPNEQFF TGTGCCAGCAGCACCACTAGCGGAGTCCCCAATGAGCAGTTCTTC TRBJ2-1 TRBD2 15 . TRBV7-9
CASSITGVTEAFF TGCGCCAGCAGCATAACAGGGGTGACTGAAGCTTTCTTT TRBJ1-1 TRBD1 13 . TRBV5-1
CASSLGGTTNYGYTF TGCGCCAGCTCTCTAGGGGGGACTACTAACTATGGCTACACCTTC TRBJ1-2 . 15 . TRBV5-1
CASSSTGFNEKLFF TGTGCCAGCAGCTCGACAGGGTTCAATGAAAAACTGTTTTTT TRBJ1-4 TRBD1 14 . TRBV7-2
CSVPRAGGRVNEQFF TGCAGCGTTCCGCGAGCGGGAGGTAGGGTTAATGAGCAGTTCTTC TRBJ2-1 TRBD2 15 . TRBV29-1
CASSDPRFTDTQYF TGTGCCAGCAGTGACCCTAGATTCACAGATACGCAGTATTTT TRBJ2-3 . 14 . TRBV2
CASKHDREINQPQHF TGTGCCAGCAAACATGACAGGGAGATCAATCAGCCCCAGCATTTT TRBJ1-5 TRBD1 15 once TRBV2
CSASRNTEAFF TGCAGTGCTAGCCGTAACACTGAAGCTTTCTTT TRBJ1-1 . 11 . TRBV20-1
CASSDPYGSGTNEKLFF TGTGCCAGTAGCGATCCCTACGGGTCAGGGACTAATGAAAAACTGTTTTTT TRBJ1-4 . 17 . TRBV19
CSAPLYNEQFF TGCAGTGCTCCCCTTTACAATGAGCAGTTCTTC TRBJ2-1 . 11 . TRBV20-1
CASILRQDHNNQPQHF TGTGCCAGCATTTTGAGACAGGACCATAACAATCAGCCCCAGCATTTT TRBJ1-5 . 16 . TRBV11-2
CASSLRTSGNTGELFF TGTGCCAGCAGTTTAAGGACTAGCGGTAACACCGGGGAGCTGTTTTTT TRBJ2-2 TRBD2 16 . TRBV28
CASSHRQGAREQYF TGTGCCAGCAGTCATCGACAGGGGGCGCGAGAGCAGTACTTC TRBJ2-7 TRBD1 14 . TRBV6-5
CASSLEAGGSGNTIYF TGCGCCAGCAGCTTGGAAGCAGGGGGCTCTGGAAACACCATATATTTT TRBJ1-3 TRBD1 16 . TRBV5-1
CASSQEWLNNEQFF TGCGCCAGCAGCCAAGAATGGCTGAACAATGAGCAGTTCTTC TRBJ2-1 . 14 . TRBV4-1
CATSSHPRGAEKLFF TGTGCCACCAGCTCCCACCCCAGGGGCGCCGAAAAACTGTTTTTT TRBJ1-4 . 15 . TRBV15
CASSPGERETQYF TGTGCCAGCTCACCGGGAGAAAGGGAGACCCAGTACTTC TRBJ2-5 . 13 . TRBV18
CASSLNPGQGFPGELFF TGTGCCAGCAGCTTAAATCCGGGACAGGGCTTTCCCGGGGAGCTGTTTTTT TRBJ2-2 TRBD1 17 . TRBV13
CASSEGQIYEQYF TGTGCCAGCAGTGAGGGACAGATCTACGAGCAGTACTTC TRBJ2-7 TRBD1 13 . TRBV12-3/TRBV12-4
CASSSGTAFTDTQYF TGCGCCAGCAGCTCGGGGACAGCTTTCACAGATACGCAGTATTTT TRBJ2-3 TRBD1 15 . TRBV5-1
CASSLVPGLNTEAFF TGTGCCAGCAGCTTGGTCCCAGGTCTGAACACTGAAGCTTTCTTT TRBJ1-1 . 15 . TRBV5-4
CASSLMQGANYGYTF TGTGCCAGCAGCTTAATGCAGGGGGCCAACTATGGCTACACCTTC TRBJ1-2 TRBD1 15 . TRBV7-2
CASSLGRAGLYGYTF TGTGCCAGCAGCTTAGGCCGGGCGGGCCTTTATGGCTACACCTTC TRBJ1-2 . 15 . TRBV7-9
CASSLAQGSYNEQFF TGTGCCAGCAGCTTAGCACAGGGAAGCTACAATGAGCAGTTCTTC TRBJ2-1 . 15 . TRBV7-2